These T cell receptor beta chains were read from a single sample in a study of blood T cell repertoires in COVID-19. Measured with immunoSEQ multiplex PCR; TCRdb has only the in-frame clones, and not every one. This sample has around 60,000 clones, with 80% to 85% found just once. Sequencing input: peripheral blood. Receptors originate from a man aged 60 to 75 with COVID-19, enrolled during active disease. Each CDR3 is given with its conserved first and last residue. Clone size appears in some rows only: once, few, many, or a class for an expanded clone.

v_gene: TRBV6-6
j_gene: TRBJ2-1
len: 12
abundance: NA
CDR3aa: CASSPVDNEQFF

v_gene: TRBV6-6
j_gene: TRBJ1-2
len: 15
abundance: once
CDR3aa: CASSYRGTALSGYTF

v_gene: TRBV2
j_gene: TRBJ2-7
len: 14
abundance: NA
CDR3aa: CASRRTESSYEQYF

v_gene: TRBV28
j_gene: TRBJ2-7
len: 14
abundance: NA
CDR3aa: CASSHGTGYSEQYF

v_gene: TRBV24-1
j_gene: TRBJ2-7
len: 13
abundance: NA
CDR3aa: CATSDLQSYEQYF

v_gene: TRBV7-3
j_gene: TRBJ2-1
len: 15
abundance: NA
CDR3aa: CASSLTSGPYNEQFF

v_gene: TRBV12-5
j_gene: TRBJ2-3
len: 15
abundance: once
CDR3aa: CASGKPGQGLDTQYF

v_gene: TRBV4-1
j_gene: TRBJ1-5
len: 16
abundance: NA
CDR3aa: CASSQVGAGADGPQHF

v_gene: TRBV5-1
j_gene: TRBJ2-5
len: 16
abundance: NA
CDR3aa: CASSMNLQGSQETQYF

v_gene: TRBV7-3
j_gene: TRBJ2-3
len: 16
abundance: NA
CDR3aa: CASSLSRRGGSDTQYF

v_gene: TRBV10-2
j_gene: TRBJ2-1
len: 16
abundance: NA
CDR3aa: CASSAQRGQVGNEQFF

v_gene: TRBV5-5
j_gene: TRBJ2-6
len: 15
abundance: NA
CDR3aa: CASSQGTSEANVLTF

v_gene: TRBV5-5
j_gene: TRBJ2-5
len: 15
abundance: once
CDR3aa: CASINQGTRGETQYF